This TCR beta chain is from a study of PD-L1 blockade in urothelial cancer. Findings of the study overall: Durable-benefit cases showed more tumor-associated blood clone expansion at 3 weeks.

The data were produced by immunoSEQ multiplex PCR, yet TCRdb's version contains in-frame clones alone and is incomplete. In the table there are tens of thousands of clones, 87% of which are singletons. This clone was seen only a few times. Its matching antigen is unknown. The origin of this receptor is a woman aged 70-85 years with urothelial cancer. The material was PBMCs, obtained around atezolizumab (anti-PD-L1) treatment.

The DNA for the CDR3 is TGTGCCAGCAGGAGCCAGGGGCGGGGCTACACCTTC. Translation: CASRSQGRGYTF. The V and J genes are TRBV27 and TRBJ1-2, with a weak D call TRBD1 (6 bases). This CDR3 contains 12 residues. The germline V and J ends were trimmed by 6 bases and 8 bases, with 13 bases remaining between them. Germline V lookup: CDR1 MNHEY, CDR2 SMNVEV (reference sequence).